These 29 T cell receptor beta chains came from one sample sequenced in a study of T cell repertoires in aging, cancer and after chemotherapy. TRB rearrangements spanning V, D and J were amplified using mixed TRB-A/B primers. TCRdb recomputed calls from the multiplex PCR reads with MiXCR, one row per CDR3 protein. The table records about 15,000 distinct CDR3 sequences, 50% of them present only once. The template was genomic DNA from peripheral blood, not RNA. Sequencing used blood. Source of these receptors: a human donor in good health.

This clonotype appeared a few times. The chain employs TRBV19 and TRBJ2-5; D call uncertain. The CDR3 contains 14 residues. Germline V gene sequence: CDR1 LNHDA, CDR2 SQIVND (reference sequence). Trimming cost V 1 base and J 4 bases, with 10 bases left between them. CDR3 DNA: TGTGCCAGTAGTATAGCAAACGGCTTAGAGACCCAGTACTTC. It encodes CASSIANGLETQYF.

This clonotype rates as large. CDR3 protein: CSVEDPFQETQYF. In DNA, the CDR3 is TGCAGCGTTGAAGACCCCTTCCAAGAGACCCAGTACTTC. The rearrangement links TRBV29-1 to TRBJ2-5; D call uncertain. The ends were cut back, 0 bases at V and 1 base at J, with 6 bases in the middle. The CDR3 is 13 amino acids. Germline-derived CDR1 and CDR2 are SQVTM and ANQGSEA. Full variable domain (outside the CDR3, taken from reference TRBV29-1 and TRBJ2-5): SAVISQKPSRDICQRGTSLTIQCQVDSQVTMMFWYRQQPGQSLTLIATANQGSEATYESGFVIDKFPISRPNLTFSTLTVSNMSPEDSSIYLCSVEDPFQETQYFGPGTRLLVL.

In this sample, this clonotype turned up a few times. CDR3 DNA: TGCAGCGTTAGGGGGGGCGACGAGCAGTACTTC. It yields the protein CSVRGGDEQYF. V usage is TRBV29-1 and J usage is TRBJ2-7; D might be TRBD2 (7 bases). This CDR3 region has 11 residues. Germline loops: CDR1 SQVTM, CDR2 ANQGSEA. Trimming removed 5 bases from V and 5 bases from J, with 10 bases in between.

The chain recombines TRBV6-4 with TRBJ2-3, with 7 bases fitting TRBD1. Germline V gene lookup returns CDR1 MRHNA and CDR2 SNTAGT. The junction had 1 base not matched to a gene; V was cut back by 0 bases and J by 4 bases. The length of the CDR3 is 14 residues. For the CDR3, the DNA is TGTGCCAGCAGTGACTCAGGGGGCGCAGATACGCAGTATTTT. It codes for CASSDSGGADTQYF.

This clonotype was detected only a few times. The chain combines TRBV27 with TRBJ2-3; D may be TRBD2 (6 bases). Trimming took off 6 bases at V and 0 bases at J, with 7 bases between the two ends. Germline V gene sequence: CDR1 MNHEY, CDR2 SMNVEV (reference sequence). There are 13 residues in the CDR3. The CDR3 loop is CASRGTSTDTQYF. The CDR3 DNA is TGTGCCAGCAGGGGGACTAGCACAGATACGCAGTATTTT.

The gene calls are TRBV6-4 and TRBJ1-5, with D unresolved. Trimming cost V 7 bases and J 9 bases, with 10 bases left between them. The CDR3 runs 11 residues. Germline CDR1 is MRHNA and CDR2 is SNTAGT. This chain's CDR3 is CASTLERPQHF. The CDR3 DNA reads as TGTGCCAGCACCCTCGAGCGGCCCCAGCATTTT.

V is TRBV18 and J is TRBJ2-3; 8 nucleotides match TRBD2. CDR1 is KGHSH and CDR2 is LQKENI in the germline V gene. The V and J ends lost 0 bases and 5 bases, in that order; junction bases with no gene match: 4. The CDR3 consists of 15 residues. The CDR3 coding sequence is TGTGCCAGCTCACCACCGGGTAGCGGGAAAGATACGCAGTATTTT. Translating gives CASSPPGSGKDTQYF.

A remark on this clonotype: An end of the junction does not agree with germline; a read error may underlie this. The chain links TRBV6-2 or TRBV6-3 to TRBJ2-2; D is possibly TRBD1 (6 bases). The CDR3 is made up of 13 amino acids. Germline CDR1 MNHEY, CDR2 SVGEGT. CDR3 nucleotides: TGTGCCAGCAGTTACAGGGACACCGGGGAGATGTTTTTT. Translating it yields CASSYRDTGEMFF.

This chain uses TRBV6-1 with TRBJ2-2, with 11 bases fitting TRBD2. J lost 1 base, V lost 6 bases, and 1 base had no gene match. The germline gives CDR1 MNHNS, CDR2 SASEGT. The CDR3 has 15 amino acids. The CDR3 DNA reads TGTGCCAGCAGGGGGACTAGCGGGAACACCGGGGAGCTGTTTTTT. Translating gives CASRGTSGNTGELFF.

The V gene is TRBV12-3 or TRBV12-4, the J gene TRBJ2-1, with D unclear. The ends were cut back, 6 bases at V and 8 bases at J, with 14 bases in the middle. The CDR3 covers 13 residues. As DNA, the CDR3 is TGTGCCAGCAGCTCTCTCGAGGAGCATGAGCAGTTCTTC. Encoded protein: CASSSLEEHEQFF.

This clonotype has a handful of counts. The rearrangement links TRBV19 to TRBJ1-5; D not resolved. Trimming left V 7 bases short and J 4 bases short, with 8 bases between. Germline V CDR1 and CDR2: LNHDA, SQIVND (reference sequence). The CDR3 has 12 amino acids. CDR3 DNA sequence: TGTGCCAGTACCGGAAGGAATCAGCCCCAGCATTTT. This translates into CASTGRNQPQHF.

The CDR3 nucleotides are TGTGCCAGCATTCCGACTAGCGGGACTTCCTACGAGCAGTACTTC. The encoded protein is CASIPTSGTSYEQYF. J is TRBJ2-7 and V is TRBV6-1; 11 bases are a match to TRBD2. Trimming took 7 bases from V and 1 from J; bases not matched to a gene: 6. Germline CDR1 reads MNHNS; CDR2 reads SASEGT. This CDR3 has 15 residues.

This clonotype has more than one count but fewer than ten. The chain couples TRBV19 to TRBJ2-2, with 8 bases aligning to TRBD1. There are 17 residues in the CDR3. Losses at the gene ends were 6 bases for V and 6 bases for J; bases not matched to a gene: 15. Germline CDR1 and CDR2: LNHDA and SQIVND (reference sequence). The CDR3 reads CASSADGTGGGSGELFF. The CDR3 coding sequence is TGTGCCAGTAGCGCCGACGGGACAGGAGGGGGGTCCGGGGAGCTGTTTTTT.

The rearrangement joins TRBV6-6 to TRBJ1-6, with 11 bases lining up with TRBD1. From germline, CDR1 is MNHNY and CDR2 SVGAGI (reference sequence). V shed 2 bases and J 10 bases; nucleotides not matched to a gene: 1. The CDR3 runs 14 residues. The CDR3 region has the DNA TGTGCCAGCAGTTACGGGACAGGGGGATCACCCCTCCACTTT. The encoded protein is CASSYGTGGSPLHF.

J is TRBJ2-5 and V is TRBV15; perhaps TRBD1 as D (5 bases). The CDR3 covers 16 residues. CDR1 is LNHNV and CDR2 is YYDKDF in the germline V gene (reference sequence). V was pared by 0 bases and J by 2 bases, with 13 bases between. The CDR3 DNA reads TGTGCCACCAGCAGAGATTTCGGAAACAGGCAAGAGACCCAGTACTTC. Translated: CATSRDFGNRQETQYF.

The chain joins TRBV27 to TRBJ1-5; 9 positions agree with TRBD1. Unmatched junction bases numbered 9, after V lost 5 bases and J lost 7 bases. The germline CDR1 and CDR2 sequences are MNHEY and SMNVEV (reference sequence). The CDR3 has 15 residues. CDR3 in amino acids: CASSRGQGVWQPQHF. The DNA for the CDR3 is TGTGCCAGCAGTAGGGGACAGGGAGTATGGCAGCCCCAGCATTTT.

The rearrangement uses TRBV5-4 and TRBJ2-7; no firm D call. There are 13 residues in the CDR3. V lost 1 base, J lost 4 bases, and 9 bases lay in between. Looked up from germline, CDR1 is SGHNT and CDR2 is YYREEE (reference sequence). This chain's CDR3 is CASSLQGVYEQYF. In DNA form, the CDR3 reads TGTGCCAGCAGCTTGCAAGGCGTTTACGAGCAGTACTTC.

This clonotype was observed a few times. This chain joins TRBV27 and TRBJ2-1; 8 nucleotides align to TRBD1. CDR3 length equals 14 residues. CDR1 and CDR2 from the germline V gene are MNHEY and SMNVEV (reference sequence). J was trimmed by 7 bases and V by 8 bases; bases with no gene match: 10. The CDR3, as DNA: TGTGCCAGCGACAGGACAGGGACGGGGAATGAGCAGTTCTTC. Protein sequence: CASDRTGTGNEQFF.

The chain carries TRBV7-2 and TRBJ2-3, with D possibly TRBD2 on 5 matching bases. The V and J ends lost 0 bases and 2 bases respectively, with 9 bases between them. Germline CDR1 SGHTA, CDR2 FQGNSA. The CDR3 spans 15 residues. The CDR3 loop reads CASSLAGENTDTQYF. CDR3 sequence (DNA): TGTGCCAGCAGCTTAGCGGGAGAGAACACAGATACGCAGTATTTT.

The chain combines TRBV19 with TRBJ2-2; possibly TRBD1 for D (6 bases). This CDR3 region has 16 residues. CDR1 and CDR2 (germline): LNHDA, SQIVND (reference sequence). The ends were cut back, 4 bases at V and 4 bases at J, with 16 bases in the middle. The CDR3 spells CASSTTGWYGTGELFF. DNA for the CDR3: TGTGCCAGTAGTACGACAGGCTGGTATGGCACCGGGGAGCTGTTTTTT.

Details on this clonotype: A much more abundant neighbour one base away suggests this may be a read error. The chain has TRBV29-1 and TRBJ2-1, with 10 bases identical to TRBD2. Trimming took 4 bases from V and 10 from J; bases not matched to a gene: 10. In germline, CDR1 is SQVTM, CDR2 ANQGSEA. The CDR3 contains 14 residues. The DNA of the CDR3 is TGCAGCGTTGTACAGCGGGAGGGCCGGAACGAGCAGTTCTTC. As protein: CSVVQREGRNEQFF.

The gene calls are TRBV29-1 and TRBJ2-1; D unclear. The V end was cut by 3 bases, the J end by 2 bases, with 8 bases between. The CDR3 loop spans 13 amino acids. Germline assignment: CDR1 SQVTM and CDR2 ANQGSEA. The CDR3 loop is CSVEQLTYNEQFF. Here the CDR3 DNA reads TGCAGCGTTGAGCAGCTGACCTACAATGAGCAGTTCTTC.

The CDR3 nucleotides read TGTGCCAGCAGTCAGAGTTGGGGGCAAGAGACCCAGTACTTC. This encodes CASSQSWGQETQYF. This sequence joins TRBV6-5 and TRBJ2-5; D assignment may be TRBD1 or TRBD2 (5 bases each). Germline lookup yields CDR1 MNHEY and CDR2 SVGAGI. The CDR3 has 14 residues. V lost 5 bases and J lost 2, with 12 bases in between.

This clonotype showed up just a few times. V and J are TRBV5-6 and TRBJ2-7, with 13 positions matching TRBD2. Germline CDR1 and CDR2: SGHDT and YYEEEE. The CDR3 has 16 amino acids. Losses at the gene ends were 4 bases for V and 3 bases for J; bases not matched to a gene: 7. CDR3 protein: CASSVGLAGPYYEQYF. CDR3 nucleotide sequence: TGTGCCAGCAGCGTGGGACTAGCGGGACCGTACTACGAGCAGTACTTC.

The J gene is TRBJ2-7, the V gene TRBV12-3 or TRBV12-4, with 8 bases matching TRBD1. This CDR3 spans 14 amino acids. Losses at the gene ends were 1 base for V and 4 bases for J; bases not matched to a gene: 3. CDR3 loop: CASSLDRGSYEQYF. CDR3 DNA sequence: TGTGCCAGCAGTTTAGACAGGGGGTCTTACGAGCAGTACTTC.

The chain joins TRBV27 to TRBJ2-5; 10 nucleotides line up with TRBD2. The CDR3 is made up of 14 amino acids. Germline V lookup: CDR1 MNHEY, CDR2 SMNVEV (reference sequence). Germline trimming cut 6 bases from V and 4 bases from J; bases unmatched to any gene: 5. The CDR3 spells CASRPLAGGETQYF. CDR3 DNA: TGTGCCAGCAGACCATTAGCGGGAGGAGAGACCCAGTACTTC.

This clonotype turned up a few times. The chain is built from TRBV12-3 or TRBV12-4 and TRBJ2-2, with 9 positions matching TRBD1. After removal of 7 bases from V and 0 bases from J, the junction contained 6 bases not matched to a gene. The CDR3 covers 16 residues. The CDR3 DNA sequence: TGTGCCAGCACCGGGACAGGGACTTCGAACACCGGGGAGCTGTTTTTT. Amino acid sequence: CASTGTGTSNTGELFF.

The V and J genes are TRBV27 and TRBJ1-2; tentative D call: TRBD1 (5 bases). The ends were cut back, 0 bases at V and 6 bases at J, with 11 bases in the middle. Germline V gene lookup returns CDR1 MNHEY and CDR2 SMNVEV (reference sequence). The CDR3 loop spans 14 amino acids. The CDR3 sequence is CASSLSRGSDGYTF. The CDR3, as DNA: TGTGCCAGCAGTTTATCAAGGGGATCTGATGGCTACACCTTC.

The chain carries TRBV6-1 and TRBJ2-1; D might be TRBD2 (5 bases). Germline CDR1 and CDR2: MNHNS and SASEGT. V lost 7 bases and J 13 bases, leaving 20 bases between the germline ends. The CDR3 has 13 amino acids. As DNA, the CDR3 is TGTGCCAGCAACCTACTGACTACTTTCCCTCAGTTCTTC. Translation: CASNLLTTFPQFF.